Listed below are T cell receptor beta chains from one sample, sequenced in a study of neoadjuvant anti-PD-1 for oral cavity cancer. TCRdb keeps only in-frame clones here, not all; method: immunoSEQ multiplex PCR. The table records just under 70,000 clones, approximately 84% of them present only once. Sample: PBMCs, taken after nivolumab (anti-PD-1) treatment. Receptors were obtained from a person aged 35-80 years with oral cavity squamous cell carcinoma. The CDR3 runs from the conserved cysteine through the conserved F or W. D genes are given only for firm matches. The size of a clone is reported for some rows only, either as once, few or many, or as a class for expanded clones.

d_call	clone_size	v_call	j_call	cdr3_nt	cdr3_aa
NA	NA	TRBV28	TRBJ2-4	TGTGCCAGCAGTTTATTACTAGGAGCCAAAAACATTCAGTACTTC	CASSLLLGAKNIQYF
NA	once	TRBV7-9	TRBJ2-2	TGTGCCAGCAGCCGCGCAGGGGCTAACACCGGGGAGCTGTTTTTT	CASSRAGANTGELFF
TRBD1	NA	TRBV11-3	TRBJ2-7	TGTGCCAGCAGCTTGGGTCCCGGGACAGGGGTATCGGGCACCTACGAGCAGTACTTC	CASSLGPGTGVSGTYEQYF
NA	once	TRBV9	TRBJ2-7	TGTGCCAGTAGCCCCGGCGGGTGGGCCGAGCAGTACTTC	CASSPGGWAEQYF
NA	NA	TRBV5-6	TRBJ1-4	TGTGCCAGCAGCTCCATAAATGAAAAACTGTTTTTT	CASSSINEKLFF
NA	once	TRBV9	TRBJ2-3	TGTGCCAGCAGCGTAGGACTAGGCACAGATACGCAGTATTTT	CASSVGLGTDTQYF
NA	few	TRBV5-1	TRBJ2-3	TGCGCCAGCAGCTTACAGGGCACAGATACGCAGTATTTT	CASSLQGTDTQYF
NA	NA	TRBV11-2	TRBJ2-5	TGTGCCAGCAGCAGGGAAAGGCTCCAAGAGACCCAGTACTTC	CASSRERLQETQYF
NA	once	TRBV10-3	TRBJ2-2	TGTGCCATCAGTGAGTCACGGGCTAGCGCGAACACCGGGGAGCTGTTTTTT	CAISESRASANTGELFF
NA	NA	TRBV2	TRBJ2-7	TGTGCCAGCAGTGTTCAGTCCTCCGGGATACAGCAGTACTTC	CASSVQSSGIQQYF
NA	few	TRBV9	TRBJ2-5	TGTGCCAGCAGCGTAGGAGGCGGGCTAGGTGAGACCCAGTACTTC	CASSVGGGLGETQYF
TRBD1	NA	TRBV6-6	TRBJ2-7	TGTGCCAGCGGGCCGCTACAGGGGAACGAGCAGTACTTC	CASGPLQGNEQYF
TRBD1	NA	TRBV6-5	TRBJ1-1	TGTGCCAGCAGTTATACAGGGGACACTGAAGCTTTCTTT	CASSYTGDTEAFF
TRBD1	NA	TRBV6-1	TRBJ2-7	TGTGCCAGCAGTGCGACAGGCCAGGGGGCCTACGAGCAGTACTTC	CASSATGQGAYEQYF
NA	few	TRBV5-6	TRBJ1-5	TGTGCCAGCAGCTTATGGGGGCCGGTCAATCAGCCCCAGCATTTT	CASSLWGPVNQPQHF
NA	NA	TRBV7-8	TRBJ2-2	TGTGCCAGCAGCCCGAACACCGGGGAGCTGTTTTTT	CASSPNTGELFF
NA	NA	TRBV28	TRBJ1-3	TGTGCCAGCAGTGCGGTCCTCGGCCTGGTACACTCTGGAAACACCATATATTTT	CASSAVLGLVHSGNTIYF
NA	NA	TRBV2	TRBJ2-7	TGTGCCAGCAGTGCTGACAGGAGCCAGCCTGGGCAGTACTTC	CASSADRSQPGQYF
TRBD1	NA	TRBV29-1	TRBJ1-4	TGCAGCGCTAGGACAGGGCGGGGAGAAAAACTGTTTTTT	CSARTGRGEKLFF
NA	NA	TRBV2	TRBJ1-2	TGTGCCAGCAGTTTTCAGGTCCCGACGCGCTATGGCTACACCTTC	CASSFQVPTRYGYTF
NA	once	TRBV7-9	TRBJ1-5	TGTGCCAGCAGCTTAGGGGCCCCGACCTCCCATCAGCCCCAGCATTTT	CASSLGAPTSHQPQHF
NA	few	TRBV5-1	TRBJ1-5	TGCGCCAGCAGCTTGGGCGGATACGCACAGGATCAGCCCCAGCATTTT	CASSLGGYAQDQPQHF
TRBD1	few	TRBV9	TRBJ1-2	TGTGCCAGCAGCCCAGGGGGCGCCCACTATGGCTACACCTTC	CASSPGGAHYGYTF
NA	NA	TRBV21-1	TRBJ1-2	TGTGCCAGCAGCAAAGCCCGTCTCGGGAGAGGGGGGCTTTACTATGGCTACACCTTC	CASSKARLGRGGLYYGYTF
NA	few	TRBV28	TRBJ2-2	TGTGCCAGCGAGGGAAACCCCGGGGAGCTGTTTTTT	CASEGNPGELFF
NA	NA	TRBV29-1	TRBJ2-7	TGCAGCGTTGTTGGGAACGGGGACGAGCAGTACTTC	CSVVGNGDEQYF
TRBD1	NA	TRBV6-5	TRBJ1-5	TGTGCCAGCAGACCCTCGACAGGGAGCAATCAGCCCCAGCATTTT	CASRPSTGSNQPQHF
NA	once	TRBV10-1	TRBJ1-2	TGCGCCAGCAGTGAGTCGCCAGGGGATGGCTACACCTTC	CASSESPGDGYTF
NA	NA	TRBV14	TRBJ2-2	TGTGCCAGCAGCCAAAGCTACAACACCGGGGAGCTGTTTTTT	CASSQSYNTGELFF
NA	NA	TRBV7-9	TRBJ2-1	TGTGCCAGCAGCCATAGTCTTTTTGGACCTGGAGGCGGTGAGCAGTTCTTC	CASSHSLFGPGGGEQFF
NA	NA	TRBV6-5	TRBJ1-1	TGTGCCAGCAGTTACACTGGTCCAAACACTGAAGCTTTCTTT	CASSYTGPNTEAFF
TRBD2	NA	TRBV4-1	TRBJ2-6	TGCGCCAGCAGCCAAGATGCAAGCGGGAGAGGCTCTGGGGCCAACGTCCTGACTTTC	CASSQDASGRGSGANVLTF
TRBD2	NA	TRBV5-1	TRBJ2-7	TGCGCCAGCAGCTTGGGGACTAGCGGGGGGATCTACGAGCAGTACTTC	CASSLGTSGGIYEQYF
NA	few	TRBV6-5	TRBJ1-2	TGTGCCAGCAGTTACTCGGTGGGACGGTTGGGCTACACCTTC	CASSYSVGRLGYTF
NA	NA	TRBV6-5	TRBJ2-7	TGTGCCAGCAGTTACTCGGCCGACCGAGCCTACGAGCAGTACTTC	CASSYSADRAYEQYF
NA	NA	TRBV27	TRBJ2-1	TGTGCCAGCAGTTTTTTAGAAAAGGAGCAGTTCTTC	CASSFLEKEQFF
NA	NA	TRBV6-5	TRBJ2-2	TGTGCCAGCAGTTACTCCTCATTTAACACCGGGGAGCTGTTTTTT	CASSYSSFNTGELFF